The clone carrying this T cell receptor beta chain has at least ten counts. This entry is derived from a study of early T cells in non-severe SARS-CoV-2 infection. In the study overall: Unsorted whole blood bulk RNA was sequenced, with unpaired chains.

Individual cDNA molecules received unique molecular identifiers during library preparation. Each CDR3 protein is one row after TCRdb ran MiXCR on the 5' RACE reads. Counted here are 75,000 to 100,000 distinct CDR3 sequences, under 15% occurring once; the ten biggest clones make up approximately 7.5%. The CDR3 is 15 amino acids. Trimming shortened V by 0 bases and J by 5 bases, and 11 bases separated the two germline ends. Germline lookup yields CDR1 SGHDN and CDR2 FVKESK. What was sequenced was whole blood. The rearrangement joins TRBV14 to TRBJ2-1; D call uncertain. The source of this sequence is an adult who was a healthcare worker with PCR-confirmed SARS-CoV-2 infection or an uninfected control (not recorded which). This CDR3 reads CASSQDWVRNNEQFF. The DNA for the CDR3 is TGTGCCAGCAGCCAAGACTGGGTGAGAAACAATGAGCAGTTCTTC.